The 4 T cell receptor beta chains below come from one sample, sequenced in a study of blood T cell repertoires in COVID-19. Using immunoSEQ multiplex PCR, the repertoire was profiled, and TCRdb retains in-frame clones only, with some absent. The table includes about 160,000 clones, approximately 86% detected once. Input material: peripheral blood. The receptors were sampled from a man in his 60s with COVID-19, enrolled during active disease.

The chain uses TRBV7-3 and TRBJ2-1, with 9 bases that match TRBD2. Germline trimming cut 1 base from V and 6 bases from J; bases unmatched to any gene: 4. This CDR3 has 15 amino acids. Germline V lookup: CDR1 SGHTA, CDR2 FQGTGA. The CDR3 region is CASSLIAGVPNEQFF. The CDR3 nucleotides are TGTGCCAGCAGCTTAATAGCGGGGGTGCCCAATGAGCAGTTCTTC.

Only a few counts were recorded for this clone. This chain uses TRBV7-9 with TRBJ1-6; D may be TRBD1 (5 bases). Per the germline V gene, CDR1 is SEHNR and CDR2 is FQNEAQ (reference sequence). Trimming pared 5 bases from V and 11 bases from J, leaving 19 bases between. The CDR3 length is 15 residues. DNA of the CDR3: TGTGCCAGCAGCGAGAGGAAGGGGCGCGTGGCACCCCTCCACTTT. Its protein product is CASSERKGRVAPLHF.

This clone was counted once. V gene TRBV7-2 combines with J gene TRBJ2-6; 10 nucleotides line up with TRBD1. CDR1 and CDR2 (germline): SGHTA, FQGNSA. V lost 3 bases and J lost 4; bases outside the gene matches: 12. There are 19 residues in the CDR3. DNA for the CDR3: TGTGCCAGCAGCTTGGGCCGGGGACAGGGGTCCTCCGGGGCCAACGTCCTGACTTTC. Protein product: CASSLGRGQGSSGANVLTF.

This clone was seen a handful of times. The chain joins TRBV19 to TRBJ2-2; no firm D call. The germline V and J ends were trimmed by 6 bases and 0 bases, with 8 bases remaining between them. Germline assignment: CDR1 LNHDA and CDR2 SQIVND (reference sequence). The CDR3 has 14 amino acids. As DNA, the CDR3 is TGTGCCAGTAGAGGTCTAGCGAACACCGGGGAGCTGTTTTTT. It yields the protein CASRGLANTGELFF.